The 21 T cell receptor beta chains given below trace back to one sample, sequenced in a study of control samples from healthy donors and cancer patients. Clones were sequenced by immunoSEQ multiplex PCR, and TCRdb holds only the in-frame ones, with some missing. Of tens of thousands of clones in the sample, roughly 93% were seen once. The sample was PBMCs. Receptor source: a woman in her thirties or forties with lung cancer.

This chain links TRBV19 with TRBJ1-2; no firm D call. In germline, CDR1 is LNHDA, CDR2 SQIVND (reference sequence). Trimming left V 6 bases short and J 0 bases short, with 14 bases between. This CDR3 contains 15 residues. CDR3 sequence: CASRDPDISNYGYTF. CDR3 coding DNA: TGTGCCAGTAGAGATCCAGACATCTCTAACTATGGCTACACCTTC.

The CDR3 protein is CASSSRGLIGELFF. The DNA for the CDR3 is TGTGCCAGTAGTAGCAGGGGGCTAATCGGGGAGCTGTTTTTT. This chain joins TRBV19 and TRBJ2-2, with TRBD1 identical over 8 bases. The germline gives CDR1 LNHDA, CDR2 SQIVND (reference sequence). With V trimmed by 4 bases and J by 7 bases, 5 bases remained unmatched. This CDR3 is built from 14 residues.

This chain links TRBV28 with TRBJ1-6, with D possibly TRBD1 on 6 matching bases. Germline V CDR1 and CDR2: MDHEN, SYDVKM. The CDR3 has 14 amino acids. V was trimmed by 7 bases and J by 5 bases, leaving 12 bases between them. CDR3 DNA: TGTGCCAGCACTCCAGGGGCCGATAATTCACCCCTCCACTTT. This gives the protein CASTPGADNSPLHF.

The V gene is TRBV18, the J gene TRBJ1-5, with 8 bases aligning to TRBD1. The V gene's germline CDR1 is KGHSH and CDR2 LQKENI. This CDR3 spans 15 amino acids. Trimming took 6 bases from V and 7 from J; bases not matched to a gene: 11. For the CDR3, the DNA is TGTGCCAGCTCGGAAGGAAGGACAGGGCTCCAGCCCCAGCATTTT. It encodes CASSEGRTGLQPQHF.

V usage is TRBV19 and J usage is TRBJ1-2, with a tentative D call TRBD1 (6 bases). The CDR3 length is 14 residues. V was cut by 1 base and J by 3 bases, with 9 bases left in between. Germline lookup yields CDR1 LNHDA and CDR2 SQIVND (reference sequence). The CDR3 loop is CASSIVQGHYGYTF. DNA of the CDR3: TGTGCCAGTAGTATAGTCCAGGGGCACTATGGCTACACCTTC.

The chain combines TRBV13 with TRBJ2-7, with TRBD2 as a possible D gene (6 bases). Germline V gives CDR1 PRHDT, CDR2 FYEKMQ (reference sequence). Trimming took 2 bases from V and 7 from J, leaving 15 bases between them. The CDR3 totals 14 residues. CDR3 sequence: CASSLMGGAGEQYF. The CDR3 DNA reads as TGTGCCAGCAGCTTAATGGGCGGGGCGGGGGAGCAGTACTTC.

The rearrangement joins TRBV30 to TRBJ2-5; perhaps TRBD2 as D (6 bases). This CDR3 region has 11 residues. Germline CDR1 reads GTSNPN; CDR2 reads SVGIG (reference sequence). Trimming removed 5 bases from V and 12 bases from J, with 16 bases in between. The CDR3 DNA sequence: TGTGCCTGGTCCTCATTGGGCGGGGAGTACTTC. This codes for CAWSSLGGEYF. The whole variable domain, filled in from reference TRBV30 and TRBJ2-5, reads SQTIHQWPATLVQPVGSPLSLECTVEGTSNPNLYWYRQAAGRGLQLLFYSVGIGQISSEVPQNLSASRPQDRQFILSSKKLLLSDSGFYLCAWSSLGGEYFGPGTRLLVL.

The V gene is TRBV3-1 (or the pseudogene TRBV3-2), the J gene TRBJ1-2; 10 positions agree with TRBD1. Germline CDR1 and CDR2: LGHDT and YNNKEL (reference sequence). V shed 1 base and J 8 bases; nucleotides not matched to a gene: 7. The CDR3 is made up of 15 amino acids. The CDR3 nucleotides are TGTGCCAGCAGCCAAGCCGACAGGGGGCCCAGAGGCTACACCTTC. This encodes CASSQADRGPRGYTF.

The chain uses TRBV4-1 and TRBJ2-3, with 8 positions matching TRBD2. The junction had 4 bases not matched to a gene; V was cut back by 4 bases and J by 1 base. Germline V lookup: CDR1 MGHRA, CDR2 YSYEKL. The CDR3 is made up of 15 amino acids. CDR3 amino acids: CASSPLRGGTDTQYF. In nucleotides, the CDR3 is TGCGCCAGCAGCCCCCTGCGGGGGGGCACAGATACGCAGTATTTT.

The chain employs TRBV2 and TRBJ1-6; no clear D gene. Germline lookup yields CDR1 SNHLY and CDR2 FYNNEI. The CDR3 consists of 13 residues. The V end was cut by 2 bases, the J end by 12 bases, with 11 bases between. CDR3 sequence: CASSERREEPLHF. The CDR3 nucleotides are TGTGCCAGCAGTGAACGGAGAGAAGAACCCCTCCACTTT.

The chain recombines TRBV6-5 with TRBJ2-7; D is possibly TRBD1 or TRBD2 (5 bases each). With 5 bases removed from V and 2 bases from J, the gap between germline ends came to 13 bases. This CDR3 contains 14 residues. Germline V gives CDR1 MNHEY, CDR2 SVGAGI. The CDR3 region is CASSLLGPTYEQYF. In DNA form, the CDR3 reads TGTGCCAGCAGTCTCCTGGGACCGACCTACGAGCAGTACTTC.

This clone has just a few counts. The gene calls are TRBV19 and TRBJ1-5; TRBD1 is a possible D gene (5 bases). The length of the CDR3 is 15 residues. Trimming shortened V by 5 bases and J by 0 bases, and 11 bases separated the two germline ends. Germline-derived CDR1 and CDR2 are LNHDA and SQIVND (reference sequence). The CDR3 here is CASSPWDFSNQPQHF. CDR3 nucleotide sequence: TGTGCCAGTAGTCCCTGGGACTTTAGCAATCAGCCCCAGCATTTT.

The chain couples TRBV30 to TRBJ1-3; no firm D call. There are 17 residues in the CDR3. Germline CDR1 reads GTSNPN; CDR2 reads SVGIG (reference sequence). V dropped 5 bases and J dropped 1 base, with 21 bases sitting between them. CDR3 region: CAWGRPVYGQSGNTIYF. CDR3 coding DNA: TGTGCCTGGGGAAGACCCGTGTACGGGCAGTCTGGAAACACCATATATTTT.

In this sample, this clone turned up once. Other DNA sequences of this sample code for an identical CDR3. The CDR3 DNA sequence: TGTGCCAGCCTCGTACCGGGTAGCAATCAGCCCCAGCATTTT. Its translation: CASLVPGSNQPQHF. The gene calls are TRBV6-4 and TRBJ1-5; no definite D call. The germline V gene has CDR1 MRHNA and CDR2 SNTAGT. The CDR3 runs 14 residues. The ends were cut back, 8 bases at V and 0 bases at J, with 11 bases in the middle.

CDR3 region: CASTRGSYGYTF. In nucleotides, the CDR3 is TGTGCCAGTACCAGAGGGAGCTATGGCTACACCTTC. The chain is built from TRBV19 and TRBJ1-2; D is undetermined. The germline V and J ends were trimmed by 7 bases and 4 bases, with 10 bases remaining between them. This CDR3 spans 12 amino acids. In germline, CDR1 is LNHDA, CDR2 SQIVND (reference sequence).

The rearrangement links TRBV10-3 to TRBJ2-1, with 15 bases lining up with TRBD2. The CDR3 sequence is 15 residues long. V shed 5 bases, J shed 10 bases, and the junction held 6 bases outside the gene matches. CDR1 is ENHRY, CDR2 SYGVKD, per germline. The CDR3 nucleotides are TGTGCCATCAGTTGGACTAGCGGGGGGGCCAGGGAGCAGTTCTTC. It yields the protein CAISWTSGGAREQFF.

The J gene is TRBJ2-2, the V gene TRBV4-1, with no clear D. Germline V gene sequence: CDR1 MGHRA, CDR2 YSYEKL. The V gene lost 3 bases and the J gene lost 0 bases, with 2 bases spanning the gap. This CDR3 comprises 13 residues. This chain's CDR3 is CASSHPNTGELFF. DNA of the CDR3: TGCGCCAGCAGCCACCCGAACACCGGGGAGCTGTTTTTT.

The CDR3 DNA sequence: TGTGCCAGCACGGGTGGGCGAAGCGGGCAGAGCACAGATACGCAGTATTTT. The encoded protein is CASTGGRSGQSTDTQYF. The rearrangement links TRBV3-1 (or the pseudogene TRBV3-2) to TRBJ2-3, with D perhaps TRBD2 (6 bases). The CDR3 totals 17 residues. Germline V gene sequence: CDR1 LGHDT, CDR2 YNNKEL (reference sequence). V lost 7 bases, J lost 0 bases, and 20 bases lay in between.

J is TRBJ1-4 and V is TRBV7-8, with a weak D call TRBD1 (6 bases). Trimming removed 2 bases from V and 6 bases from J, with 10 bases in between. CDR1 and CDR2 from the germline V gene are SGHVS and FQNEAQ. The CDR3 sequence is 14 residues long. The CDR3 DNA reads TGTGCCAGCAGCTTACCAAACAGGGATGAAAAACTGTTTTTT. The encoded protein is CASSLPNRDEKLFF.

V and J are TRBV5-1 and TRBJ1-1; perhaps TRBD1 as D (6 bases). The CDR3 is 14 residues long. Germline assignment: CDR1 SGHRS and CDR2 YFSETQ. V lost 7 bases and J lost 0, with 13 bases in between. The CDR3 spells CASRGQLMNTEAFF. The CDR3 DNA sequence: TGCGCCAGCCGCGGACAGCTAATGAACACTGAAGCTTTCTTT.

The J gene is TRBJ2-2, the V gene TRBV5-4, with 10 bases aligning to TRBD1. Germline CDR1 SGHNT, CDR2 YYREEE (reference sequence). Germline trimming cut 3 bases from V and 5 bases from J; bases unmatched to any gene: 4. The CDR3 spans 15 residues. The CDR3 loop is CASSSDRGRTGELFF. DNA for the CDR3: TGTGCCAGCAGCTCCGACAGGGGGCGAACCGGGGAGCTGTTTTTT.